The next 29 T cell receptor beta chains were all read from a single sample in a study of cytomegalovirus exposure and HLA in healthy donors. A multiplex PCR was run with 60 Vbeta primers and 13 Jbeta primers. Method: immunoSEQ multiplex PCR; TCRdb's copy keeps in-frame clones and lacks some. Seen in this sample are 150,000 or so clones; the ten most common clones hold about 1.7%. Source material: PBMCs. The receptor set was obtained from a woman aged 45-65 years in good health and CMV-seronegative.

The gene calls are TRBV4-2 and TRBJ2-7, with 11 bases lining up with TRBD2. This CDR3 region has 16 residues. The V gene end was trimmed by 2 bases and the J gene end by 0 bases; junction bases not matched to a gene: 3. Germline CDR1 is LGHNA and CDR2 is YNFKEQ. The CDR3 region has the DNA TGTGCCAGCAGCCAACAACTAGCGGGGGCCTCCTACGAGCAGTACTTC. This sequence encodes CASSQQLAGASYEQYF.

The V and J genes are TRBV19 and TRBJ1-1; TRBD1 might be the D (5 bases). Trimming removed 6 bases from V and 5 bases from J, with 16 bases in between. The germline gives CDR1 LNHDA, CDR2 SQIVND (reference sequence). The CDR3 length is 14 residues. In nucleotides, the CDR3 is TGTGCCAGTAGCGACCCCCCCCGGGGGACTGAAGCTTTCTTT. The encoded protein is CASSDPPRGTEAFF.

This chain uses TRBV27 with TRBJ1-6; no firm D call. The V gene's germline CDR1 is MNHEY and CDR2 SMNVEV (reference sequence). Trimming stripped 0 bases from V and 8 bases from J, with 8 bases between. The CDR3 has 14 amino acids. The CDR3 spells CASSLSGHDSPLHF. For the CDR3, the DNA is TGTGCCAGCAGTTTATCTGGCCATGATTCACCCCTCCACTTT.

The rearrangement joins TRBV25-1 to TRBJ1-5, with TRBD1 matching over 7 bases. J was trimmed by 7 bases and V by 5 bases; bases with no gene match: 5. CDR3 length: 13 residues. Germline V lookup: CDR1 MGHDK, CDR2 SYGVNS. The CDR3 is CASSNRGGQPQHF. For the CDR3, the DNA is TGTGCCAGCAGTAACAGGGGCGGACAGCCCCAGCATTTT.

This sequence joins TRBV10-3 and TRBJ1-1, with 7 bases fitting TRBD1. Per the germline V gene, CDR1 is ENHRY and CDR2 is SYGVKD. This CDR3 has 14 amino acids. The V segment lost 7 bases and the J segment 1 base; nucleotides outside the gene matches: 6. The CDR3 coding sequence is TGTGCCATCACTCAAGGGGGCCGGAACACTGAAGCTTTCTTT. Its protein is CAITQGGRNTEAFF.

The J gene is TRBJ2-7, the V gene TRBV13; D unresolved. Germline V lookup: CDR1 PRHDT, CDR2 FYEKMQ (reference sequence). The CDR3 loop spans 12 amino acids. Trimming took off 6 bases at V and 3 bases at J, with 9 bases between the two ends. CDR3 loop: CASRGRDYEQYF. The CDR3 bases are TGTGCCAGCAGGGGCAGAGACTACGAGCAGTACTTC.

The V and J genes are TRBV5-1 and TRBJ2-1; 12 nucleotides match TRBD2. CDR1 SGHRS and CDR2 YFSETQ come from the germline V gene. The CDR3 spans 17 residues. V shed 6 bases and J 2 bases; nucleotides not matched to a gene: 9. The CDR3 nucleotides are TGCGCCAGCAAAGGACTAGCGGGGAGGGGGGCCTACAATGAGCAGTTCTTC. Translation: CASKGLAGRGAYNEQFF.

Here the CDR3 reads CASSYSSVRNQPQHF. CDR3 sequence (DNA): TGTGCCAGCAGTTATAGTTCCGTCAGGAATCAGCCCCAGCATTTT. V and J are TRBV6-6 and TRBJ1-5; D gene ambiguous. This CDR3 comprises 15 residues. The ends were cut back, 3 bases at V and 4 bases at J, with 13 bases in the middle. CDR1 and CDR2 (germline): MNHNY, SVGAGI (reference sequence).

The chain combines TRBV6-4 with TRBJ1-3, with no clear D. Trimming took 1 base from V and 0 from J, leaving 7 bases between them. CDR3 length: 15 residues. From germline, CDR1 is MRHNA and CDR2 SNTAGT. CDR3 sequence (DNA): TGTGCCAGCAGTGACTTGGTGAGCTCTGGAAACACCATATATTTT. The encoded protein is CASSDLVSSGNTIYF.

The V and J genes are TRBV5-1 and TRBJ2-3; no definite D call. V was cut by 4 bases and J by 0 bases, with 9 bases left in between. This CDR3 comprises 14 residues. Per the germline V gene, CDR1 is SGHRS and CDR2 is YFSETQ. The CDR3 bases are TGCGCCAGCAGCCCCGGTCCTAGCACAGATACGCAGTATTTT. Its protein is CASSPGPSTDTQYF.

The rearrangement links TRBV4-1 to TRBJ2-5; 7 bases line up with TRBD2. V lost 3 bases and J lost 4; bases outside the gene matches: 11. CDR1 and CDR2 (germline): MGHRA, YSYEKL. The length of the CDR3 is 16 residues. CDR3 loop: CASSQIVGRSRETQYF. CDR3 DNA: TGCGCCAGCAGCCAGATAGTCGGGAGGAGTAGAGAGACCCAGTACTTC.

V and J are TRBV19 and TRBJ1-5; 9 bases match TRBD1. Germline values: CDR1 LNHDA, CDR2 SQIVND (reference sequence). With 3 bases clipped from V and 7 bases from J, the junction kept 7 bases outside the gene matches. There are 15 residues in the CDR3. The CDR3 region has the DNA TGTGCCAGTAGTATTCTGGGACAGGGAAGGCAGCCCCAGCATTTT. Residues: CASSILGQGRQPQHF. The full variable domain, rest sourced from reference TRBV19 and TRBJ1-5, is DGGITQSPKYLFRKEGQNVTLSCEQNLNHDAMYWYRQDPGQGLRLIYYSQIVNDFQKGDIAEGYSVSREKKESFPLTVTSAQKNPTAFYLCASSILGQGRQPQHFGDGTRLSIL.

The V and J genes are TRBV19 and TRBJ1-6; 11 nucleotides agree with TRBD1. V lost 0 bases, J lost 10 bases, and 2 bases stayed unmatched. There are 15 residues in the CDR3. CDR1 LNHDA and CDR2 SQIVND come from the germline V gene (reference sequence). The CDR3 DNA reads TGTGCCAGTAGTATAGAGGGACAGGGGGACTCACCCCTCCACTTT. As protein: CASSIEGQGDSPLHF.

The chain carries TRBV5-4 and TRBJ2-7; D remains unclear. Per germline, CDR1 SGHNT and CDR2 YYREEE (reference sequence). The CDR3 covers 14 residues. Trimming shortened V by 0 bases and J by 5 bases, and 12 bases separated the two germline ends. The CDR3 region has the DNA TGTGCCAGCAGCTTGGGAACTCCTCGGGACGAGCAGTACTTC. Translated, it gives CASSLGTPRDEQYF.

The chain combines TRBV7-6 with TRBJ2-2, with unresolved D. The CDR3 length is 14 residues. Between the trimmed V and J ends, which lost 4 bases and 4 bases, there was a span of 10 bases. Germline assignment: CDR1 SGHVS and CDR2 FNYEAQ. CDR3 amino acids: CASSSTVGTGELFF. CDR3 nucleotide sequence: TGTGCCAGCAGCTCTACGGTTGGCACCGGGGAGCTGTTTTTT.

In nucleotides, the CDR3 is TGCGCCAGCAGCTTGGCCGAGCTTAGCTCCTACGAGCAGTACTTC. Protein sequence: CASSLAELSSYEQYF. The V call is TRBV5-1, the J call TRBJ2-5; D not resolved. The J call may be faulty, since TRBJ2-7 better matches the DNA end. CDR1 and CDR2 from the germline V gene are SGHRS and YFSETQ. The CDR3 runs to 15 residues.

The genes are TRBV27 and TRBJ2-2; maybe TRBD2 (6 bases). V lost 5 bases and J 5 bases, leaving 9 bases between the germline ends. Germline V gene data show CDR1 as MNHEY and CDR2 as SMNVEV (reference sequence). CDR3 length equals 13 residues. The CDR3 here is CASSLRGTGELFF. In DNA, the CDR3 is TGTGCCAGCAGTCTTCGGGGGACCGGGGAGCTGTTTTTT.

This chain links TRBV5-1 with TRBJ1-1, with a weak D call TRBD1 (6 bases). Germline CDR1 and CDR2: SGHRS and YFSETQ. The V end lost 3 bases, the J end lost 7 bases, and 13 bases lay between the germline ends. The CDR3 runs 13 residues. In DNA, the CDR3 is TGCGCCAGCAGCTCGACAGGCAATGATGAAGCTTTCTTT. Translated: CASSSTGNDEAFF.

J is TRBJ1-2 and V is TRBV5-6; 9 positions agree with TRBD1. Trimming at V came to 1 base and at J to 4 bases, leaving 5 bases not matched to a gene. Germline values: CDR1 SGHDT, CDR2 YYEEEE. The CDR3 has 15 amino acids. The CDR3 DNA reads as TGTGCCAGCAGCTTGTACAGGGGGCGTTTCTATGGCTACACCTTC. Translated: CASSLYRGRFYGYTF.

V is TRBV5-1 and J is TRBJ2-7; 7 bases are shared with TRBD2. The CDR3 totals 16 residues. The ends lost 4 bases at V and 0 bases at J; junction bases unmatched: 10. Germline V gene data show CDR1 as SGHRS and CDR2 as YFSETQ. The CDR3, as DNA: TGCGCCAGCAGCCCGACCTTCGGGGGGAACTCCTACGAGCAGTACTTC. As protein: CASSPTFGGNSYEQYF.

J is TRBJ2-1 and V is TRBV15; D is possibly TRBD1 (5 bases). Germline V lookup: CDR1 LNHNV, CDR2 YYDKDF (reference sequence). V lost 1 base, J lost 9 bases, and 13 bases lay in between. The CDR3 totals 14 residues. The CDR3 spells CATSRASGQGEQFF. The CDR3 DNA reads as TGTGCCACCAGCAGAGCCTCAGGGCAGGGTGAGCAGTTCTTC.

For the CDR3, the DNA is TGTGCCAGCAGTTTAACGGTGACTCACATAAGCTACGAGCAGTACTTC. Its translation: CASSLTVTHISYEQYF. V is TRBV27 and J is TRBJ2-7; D is unresolved. The V end lost 2 bases, the J end lost 3 bases, and 17 bases lay between the germline ends. Germline V gene sequence: CDR1 MNHEY, CDR2 SMNVEV (reference sequence). CDR3 size: 16 residues.

The DNA for the CDR3 is TGTGCCAGCAGCTTAATGGAAGGAGGGGTCGGCGAAAAACTGTTTTTT. It is translated as CASSLMEGGVGEKLFF. The chain couples TRBV7-9 to TRBJ1-4; weak D call: TRBD1 (5 bases). Trimming removed 2 bases from V and 8 bases from J, with 18 bases in between. Germline V gives CDR1 SEHNR, CDR2 FQNEAQ (reference sequence). The CDR3 sequence is 16 residues long.

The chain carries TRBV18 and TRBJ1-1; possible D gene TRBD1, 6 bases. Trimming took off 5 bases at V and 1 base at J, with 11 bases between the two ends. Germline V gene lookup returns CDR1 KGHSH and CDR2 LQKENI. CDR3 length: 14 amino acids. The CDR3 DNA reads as TGTGCCAGCTCAATAGGACAGAAGAACACTGAAGCTTTCTTT. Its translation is CASSIGQKNTEAFF.

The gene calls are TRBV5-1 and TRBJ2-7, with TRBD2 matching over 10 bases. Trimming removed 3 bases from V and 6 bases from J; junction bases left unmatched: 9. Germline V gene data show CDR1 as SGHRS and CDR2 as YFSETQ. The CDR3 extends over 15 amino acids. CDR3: CASSYLAGASVEQYF. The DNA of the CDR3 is TGCGCCAGCAGCTACCTAGCGGGGGCAAGCGTCGAGCAGTACTTC.

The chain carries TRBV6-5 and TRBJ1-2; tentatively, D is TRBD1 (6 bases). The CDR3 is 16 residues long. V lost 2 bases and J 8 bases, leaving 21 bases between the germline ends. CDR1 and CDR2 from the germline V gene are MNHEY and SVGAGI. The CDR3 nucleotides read TGTGCCAGCAGTTACGGGAGCGGGGGGCTTGGGGAAGGCTACACCTTC. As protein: CASSYGSGGLGEGYTF.

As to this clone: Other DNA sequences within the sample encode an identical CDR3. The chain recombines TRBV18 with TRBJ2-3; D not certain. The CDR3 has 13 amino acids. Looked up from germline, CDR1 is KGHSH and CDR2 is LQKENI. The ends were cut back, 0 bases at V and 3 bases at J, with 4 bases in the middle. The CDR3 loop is CASSPPSTDTQYF. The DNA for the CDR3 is TGTGCCAGCTCACCACCTTCGACAGATACGCAGTATTTT.

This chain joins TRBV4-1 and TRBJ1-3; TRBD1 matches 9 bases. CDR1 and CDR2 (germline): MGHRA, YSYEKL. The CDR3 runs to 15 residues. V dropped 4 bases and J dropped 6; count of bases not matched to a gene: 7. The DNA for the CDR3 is TGCGCCAGCAGCCGAGGACAGGGGACCTTAAACACCATATATTTT. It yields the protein CASSRGQGTLNTIYF.

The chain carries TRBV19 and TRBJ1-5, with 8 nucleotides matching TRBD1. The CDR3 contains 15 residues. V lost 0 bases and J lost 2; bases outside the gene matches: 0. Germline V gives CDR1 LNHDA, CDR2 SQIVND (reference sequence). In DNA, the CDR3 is TGTGCCAGTAGTATAGAGGGACAGGGCAATCAGCCCCAGCATTTT. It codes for CASSIEGQGNQPQHF.